This T cell receptor beta chain is drawn from a study of T-cell memory formation after mild COVID-19. Study-wide background: Clusters of TCRs were largely donor specific. Overall study findings and caveats: CM and EM subsets held most contracting CD4+ clones; EMRA held CD8+ ones.

This CDR3 spans 14 amino acids. CDR1 is SEHNR and CDR2 is FQNEAQ in the germline V gene (reference sequence). V trimming: 1 base; J trimming: 6 bases; junction bases outside the gene matches: 2. One entry per CDR3 protein, called by TCRdb with MiXCR from the 5' RACE reads. The table lists roughly 410,000 distinct CDR3 sequences, 24% of them singletons. As concerns this clonotype: As yet, its antigen is unknown.

The chain has TRBV7-9 and TRBJ2-3, with 9 nucleotides matching TRBD1. The sequenced material came from PBMCs or a T cell subset sorted from them (not recorded which). The receptor's source is an adult woman who had mild COVID-19 (a few samples of this study predate the infection). Cell type and time point are not known. CDR3 DNA: TGTGCCAGCAGCTTAGAAGGACAGGGGGATACGCAGTATTTT. Translated: CASSLEGQGDTQYF.